This T cell receptor beta chain was found in a study of T cell changes during pregnancy in multiple sclerosis. TCRdb's copy holds only in-frame clones and misses some; the assay was immunoSEQ multiplex PCR. Of fewer than 80,000 clones listed, nearly 95% are singletons. CDR3 size: 15 residues. Per germline, CDR1 MNHEY and CDR2 SVGAGI. V lost 6 bases, J lost 0 bases, and 6 bases stayed unmatched. This chain joins TRBV6-5 and TRBJ2-3; TRBD2 aligns across 7 bases. The receptor was derived from a female donor with multiple sclerosis, enrolled in a pregnancy study. The sample consisted of CD4+ T cells from peripheral blood mononuclear cells, taken after pregnancy. The CDR3 DNA follows: TGTGCCAGCAGCCTCCTAGCGGAGAGCACAGATACGCAGTATTTT. It codes for CASSLLAESTDTQYF.